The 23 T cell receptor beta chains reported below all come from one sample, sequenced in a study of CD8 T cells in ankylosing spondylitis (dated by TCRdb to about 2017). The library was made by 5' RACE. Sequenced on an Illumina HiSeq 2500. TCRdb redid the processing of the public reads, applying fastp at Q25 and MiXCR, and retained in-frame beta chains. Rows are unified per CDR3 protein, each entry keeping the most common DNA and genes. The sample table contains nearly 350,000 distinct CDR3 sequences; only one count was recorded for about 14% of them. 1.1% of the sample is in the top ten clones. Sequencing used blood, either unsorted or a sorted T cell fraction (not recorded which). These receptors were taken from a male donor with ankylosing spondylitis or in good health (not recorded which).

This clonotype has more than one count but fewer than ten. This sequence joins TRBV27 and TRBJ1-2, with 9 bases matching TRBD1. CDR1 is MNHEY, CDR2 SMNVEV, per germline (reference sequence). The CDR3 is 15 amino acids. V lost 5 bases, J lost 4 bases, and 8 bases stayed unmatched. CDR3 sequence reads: CASSRNRGQVYGYTF. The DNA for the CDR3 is TGTGCCAGCAGTAGAAACAGGGGGCAAGTCTATGGCTACACCTTC.

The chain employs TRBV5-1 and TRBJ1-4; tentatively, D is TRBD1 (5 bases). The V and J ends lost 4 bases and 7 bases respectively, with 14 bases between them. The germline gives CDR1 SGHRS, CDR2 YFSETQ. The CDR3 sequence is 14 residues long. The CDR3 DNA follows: TGCGCCAGCAGCCCCGGGGCACGGGTTGAAAAACTGTTTTTT. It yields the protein CASSPGARVEKLFF. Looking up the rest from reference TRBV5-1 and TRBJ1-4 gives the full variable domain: KAGVTQTPRYLIKTRGQQVTLSCSPISGHRSVSWYQQTPGQGLQFLFEYFSETQRNKGNFPGRFSGRQFSNSRSEMNVSTLELGDSALYLCASSPGARVEKLFFGSGTQLSVL.

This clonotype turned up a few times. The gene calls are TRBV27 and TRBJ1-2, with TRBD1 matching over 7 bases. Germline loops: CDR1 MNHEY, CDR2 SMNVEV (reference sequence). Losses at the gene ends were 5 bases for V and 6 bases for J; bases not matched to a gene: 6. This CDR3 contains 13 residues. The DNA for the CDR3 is TGTGCCAGCAGTCGACAGGGACCTCATGGCTACACCTTC. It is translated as CASSRQGPHGYTF.

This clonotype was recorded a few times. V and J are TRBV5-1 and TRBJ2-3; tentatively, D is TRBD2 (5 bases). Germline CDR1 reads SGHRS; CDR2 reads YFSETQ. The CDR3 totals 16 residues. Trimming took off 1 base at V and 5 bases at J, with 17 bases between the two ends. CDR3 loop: CASSLSGAPRGDTQYF. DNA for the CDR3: TGCGCCAGCAGCTTGAGTGGCGCACCTCGGGGAGATACGCAGTATTTT. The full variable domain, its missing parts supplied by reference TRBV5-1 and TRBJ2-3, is KAGVTQTPRYLIKTRGQQVTLSCSPISGHRSVSWYQQTPGQGLQFLFEYFSETQRNKGNFPGRFSGRQFSNSRSEMNVSTLELGDSALYLCASSLSGAPRGDTQYFGPGTRLTVL.

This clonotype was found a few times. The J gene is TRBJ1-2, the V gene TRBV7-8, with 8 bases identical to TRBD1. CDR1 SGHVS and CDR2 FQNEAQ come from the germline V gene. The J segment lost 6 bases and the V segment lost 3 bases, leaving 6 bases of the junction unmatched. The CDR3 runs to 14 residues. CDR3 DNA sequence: TGTGCCAGCAGCTTTGATAACAGGGGGGATGGCTACACCTTC. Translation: CASSFDNRGDGYTF. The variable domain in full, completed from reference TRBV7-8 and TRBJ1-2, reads GAGVSQSPRYKVAKRGQDVALRCDPISGHVSLFWYQQALGQGPEFLTYFQNEAQLDKSGLPSDRFFAERPEGSVSTLKIQRTQQEDSAVYLCASSFDNRGDGYTFGSGTRLTVV.

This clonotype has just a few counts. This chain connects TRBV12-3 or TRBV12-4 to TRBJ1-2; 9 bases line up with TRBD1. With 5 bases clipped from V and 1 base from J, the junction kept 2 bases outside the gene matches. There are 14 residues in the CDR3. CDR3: CASSRTGDNYGYTF. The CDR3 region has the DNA TGTGCCAGCAGTAGGACAGGGGATAACTATGGCTACACCTTC.

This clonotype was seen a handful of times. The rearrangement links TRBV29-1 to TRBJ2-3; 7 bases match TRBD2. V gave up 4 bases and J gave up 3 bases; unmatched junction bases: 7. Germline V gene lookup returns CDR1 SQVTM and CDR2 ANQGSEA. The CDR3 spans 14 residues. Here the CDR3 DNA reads TGCAGCGTTGTCCTGGTGGGGGGGACAGATACGCAGTATTTT. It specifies CSVVLVGGTDTQYF.

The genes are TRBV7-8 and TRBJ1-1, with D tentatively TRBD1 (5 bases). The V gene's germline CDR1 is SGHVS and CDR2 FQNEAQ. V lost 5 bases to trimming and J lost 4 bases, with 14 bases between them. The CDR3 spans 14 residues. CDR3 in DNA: TGTGCCAGCAGCGCCTACACAGGAGGCACTGAAGCTTTCTTT. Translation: CASSAYTGGTEAFF.

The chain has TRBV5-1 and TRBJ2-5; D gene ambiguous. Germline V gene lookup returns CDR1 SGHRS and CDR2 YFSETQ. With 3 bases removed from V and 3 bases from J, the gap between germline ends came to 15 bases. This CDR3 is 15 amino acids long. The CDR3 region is CASSSPWLGKETQYF. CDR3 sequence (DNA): TGCGCCAGCAGCTCCCCCTGGCTAGGGAAAGAGACCCAGTACTTC.

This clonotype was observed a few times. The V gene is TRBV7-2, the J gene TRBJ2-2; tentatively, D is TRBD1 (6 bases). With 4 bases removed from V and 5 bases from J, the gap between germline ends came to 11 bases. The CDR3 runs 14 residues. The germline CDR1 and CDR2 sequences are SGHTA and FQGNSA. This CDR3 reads CASSSQGITGELFF. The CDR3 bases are TGTGCCAGCAGCTCACAGGGTATTACCGGGGAGCTGTTTTTT.

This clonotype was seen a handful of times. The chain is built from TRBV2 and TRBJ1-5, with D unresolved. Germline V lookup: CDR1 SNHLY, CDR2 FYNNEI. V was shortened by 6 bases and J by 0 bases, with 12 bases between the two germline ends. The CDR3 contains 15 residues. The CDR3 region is CASSQARVSNQPQHF. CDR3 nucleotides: TGTGCCAGCAGCCAGGCACGGGTTAGCAATCAGCCCCAGCATTTT.

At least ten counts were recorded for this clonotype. The CDR3 DNA reads TGTGCCAGCAGTTTGGCCAAAAACATTCAGTACTTC. Its protein product is CASSLAKNIQYF. The chain carries TRBV12-3 or TRBV12-4 and TRBJ2-4; D unresolved. The CDR3 runs 12 residues. V lost 3 bases, J lost 1 base, and 1 base lay in between.

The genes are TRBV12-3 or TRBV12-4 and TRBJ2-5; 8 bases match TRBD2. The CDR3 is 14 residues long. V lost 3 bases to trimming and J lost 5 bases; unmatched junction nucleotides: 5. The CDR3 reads CASSFAGGSETQYF. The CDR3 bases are TGTGCCAGCAGTTTCGCGGGAGGCTCGGAGACCCAGTACTTC.

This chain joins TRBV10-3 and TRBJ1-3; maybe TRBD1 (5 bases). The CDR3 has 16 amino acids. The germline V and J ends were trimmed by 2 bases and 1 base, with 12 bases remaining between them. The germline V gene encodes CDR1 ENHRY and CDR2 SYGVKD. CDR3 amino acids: CAISERGRTSGNTIYF. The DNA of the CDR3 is TGTGCCATCAGTGAGAGGGGACGGACATCTGGAAACACCATATATTTT.

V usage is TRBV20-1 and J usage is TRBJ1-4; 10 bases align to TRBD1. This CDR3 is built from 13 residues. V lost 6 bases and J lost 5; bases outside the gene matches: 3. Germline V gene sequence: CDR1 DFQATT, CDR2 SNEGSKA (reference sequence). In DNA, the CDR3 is TGCAGTGCCACGGACAGGGGGAATGAAAAACTGTTTTTT. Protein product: CSATDRGNEKLFF.

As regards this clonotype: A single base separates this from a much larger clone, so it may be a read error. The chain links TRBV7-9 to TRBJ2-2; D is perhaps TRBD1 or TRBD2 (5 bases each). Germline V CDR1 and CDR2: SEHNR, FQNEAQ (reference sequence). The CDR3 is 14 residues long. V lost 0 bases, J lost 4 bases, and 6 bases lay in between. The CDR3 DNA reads TGTGCCAGCAGCTTAGCCGGGACCACCGGGGAGCTGTTTTTT. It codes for CASSLAGTTGELFF.

The CDR3: CAWSVRAGTGEAFF. The CDR3 DNA reads as TGTGCCTGGAGTGTACGAGCGGGGACAGGGGAAGCTTTCTTT. This chain connects TRBV30 to TRBJ1-1; the match to TRBD1 covers 9 bases. Germline V CDR1 and CDR2: GTSNPN, SVGIG (reference sequence). The junction had 7 bases not matched to a gene; V was cut back by 0 bases and J by 8 bases. This CDR3 region has 14 residues.

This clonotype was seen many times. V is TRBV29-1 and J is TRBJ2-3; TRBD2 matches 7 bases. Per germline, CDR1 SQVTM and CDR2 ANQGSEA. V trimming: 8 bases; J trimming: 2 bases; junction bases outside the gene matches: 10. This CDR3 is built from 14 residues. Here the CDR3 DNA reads TGCAGCACTAACAATCGGGGGGACACAGATACGCAGTATTTT. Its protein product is CSTNNRGDTDTQYF.

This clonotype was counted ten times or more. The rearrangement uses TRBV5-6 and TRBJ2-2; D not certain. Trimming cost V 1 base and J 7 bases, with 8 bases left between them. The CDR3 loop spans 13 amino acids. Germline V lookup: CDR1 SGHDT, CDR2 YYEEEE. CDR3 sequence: CASSLRSNGELFF. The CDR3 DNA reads TGTGCCAGCAGCTTGCGCTCCAACGGGGAGCTGTTTTTT.

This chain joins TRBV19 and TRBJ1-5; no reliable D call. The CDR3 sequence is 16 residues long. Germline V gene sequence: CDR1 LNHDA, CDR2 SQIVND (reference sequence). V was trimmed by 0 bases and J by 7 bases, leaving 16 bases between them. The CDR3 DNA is TGTGCCAGTAGTATAGATCTTGACCGGATAAGGCAGCCCCAGCATTTT. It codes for CASSIDLDRIRQPQHF.

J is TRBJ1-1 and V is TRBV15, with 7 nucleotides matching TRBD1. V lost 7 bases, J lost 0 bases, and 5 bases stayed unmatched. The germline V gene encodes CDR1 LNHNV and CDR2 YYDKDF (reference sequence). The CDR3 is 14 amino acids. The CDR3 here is CATTPGQLNTEAFF. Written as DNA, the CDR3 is TGTGCCACCACGCCGGGACAGCTGAACACTGAAGCTTTCTTT.

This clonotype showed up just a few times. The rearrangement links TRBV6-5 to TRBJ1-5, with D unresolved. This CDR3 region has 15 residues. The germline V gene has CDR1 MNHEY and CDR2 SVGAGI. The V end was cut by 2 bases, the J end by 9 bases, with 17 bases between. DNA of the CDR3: TGTGCCAGCAGTTACCGTCTAGACGGCCTTGGGCCCCAGCATTTT. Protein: CASSYRLDGLGPQHF.

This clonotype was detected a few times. The CDR3 DNA is TGTGCCAGCAGCTTAGACACCGGGACAGGGGCGTTCTCCTACGAGCAGTACTTC. This encodes CASSLDTGTGAFSYEQYF. The chain is built from TRBV11-2 and TRBJ2-7; 10 bases match TRBD1. CDR1 and CDR2 from the germline V gene are SGHAT and FQNNGV. With V trimmed by 0 bases and J by 0 bases, 8 bases remained unmatched. The CDR3 length is 18 residues.